The clone carrying this T cell receptor (beta chain) has just one count. What it binds is unknown. The method was immunoSEQ multiplex PCR; TCRdb's version includes in-frame clones alone and lacks a portion of them. Among 200,000 or so clones, over 70% were seen once, and the ten largest hold about 3%. These data come from a study of T cell responses to AZD1222 COVID-19 vaccine. Findings and limits, study-wide: The repertoires were collected only after the peak T cell response. Distributed over spike, vaccine-associated CD4 TCRs predominated at 160-218 and 743-854. Close to half of spike-specific TCRs reportedly recognize unmutated variant regions. Clonal diversity was possibly underestimated, and white British individuals and females predominated among donors.

The CDR3 consists of 15 residues. V shed 4 bases and J shed 4 bases, with 13 bases lying between them. The germline gives CDR1 SEHNR, CDR2 FQNEAQ (reference sequence). The specimen was peripheral blood, collected on day 0 of MenACWY control vaccination. This clonotype was sampled from an adult in good health. The V gene is TRBV7-9, the J gene TRBJ2-2, with D possibly matching TRBD1 (6 bases). The CDR3 region has the DNA TGTGCCAGCAGCTCGGACAGCTCAGGCACCGGGGAGCTGTTTTTT. It encodes CASSSDSSGTGELFF.